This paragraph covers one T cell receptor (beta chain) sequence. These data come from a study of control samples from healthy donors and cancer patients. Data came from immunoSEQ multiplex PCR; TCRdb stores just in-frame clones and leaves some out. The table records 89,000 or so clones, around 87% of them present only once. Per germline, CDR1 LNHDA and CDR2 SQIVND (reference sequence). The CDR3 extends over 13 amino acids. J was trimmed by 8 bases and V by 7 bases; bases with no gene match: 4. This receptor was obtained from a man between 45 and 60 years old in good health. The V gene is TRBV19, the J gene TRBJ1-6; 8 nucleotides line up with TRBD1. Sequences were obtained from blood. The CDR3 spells CASKGQAYSPLHF. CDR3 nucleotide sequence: TGTGCCAGTAAGGGACAGGCGTATTCACCCCTCCACTTT.